This entry describes one TCR beta chain. What it recognizes is unknown. The V end was cut by 7 bases, the J end by 1 base, with 16 bases between. CDR1 and CDR2 (germline): LNHDA, SQIVND (reference sequence). The CDR3 runs to 15 residues. Libraries were prepared by immunoSEQ multiplex PCR; TCRdb keeps only in-frame clonotypes and omits some of them. The sample carries tens of thousands of clones, approximately 75% recorded once. Isolating CD4+ T cells followed approximately 11 days of culture. This sample was taken from a study of vaccination effects on CD4 cells after COVID-19. About the research overall: With the ViraFEST assay, the study expanded antigen-specific CD4+ T cells using viral peptide pools, then sequenced them.

The TCR comes from a human donor who received a COVID-19 vaccine. The material sequenced was CD4+ T cells from PBMCs cultured without peptide, taken before COVID-19 vaccination. The chain is built from TRBV19 and TRBJ1-1, with D hard to call. The CDR3, as DNA: TGTGCCAGTACGGCCACTTGGCAGCCGAACACTGAAGCTTTCTTT. Amino acids: CASTATWQPNTEAFF.